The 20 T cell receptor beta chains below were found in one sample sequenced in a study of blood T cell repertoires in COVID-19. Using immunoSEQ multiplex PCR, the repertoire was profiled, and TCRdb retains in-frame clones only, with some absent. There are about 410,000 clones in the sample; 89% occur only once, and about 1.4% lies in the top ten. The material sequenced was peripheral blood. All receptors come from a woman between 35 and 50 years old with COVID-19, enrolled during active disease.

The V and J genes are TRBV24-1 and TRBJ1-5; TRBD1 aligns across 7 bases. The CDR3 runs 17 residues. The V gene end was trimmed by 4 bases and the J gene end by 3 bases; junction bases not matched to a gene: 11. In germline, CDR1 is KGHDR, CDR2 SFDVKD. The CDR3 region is CATSDGTVSPYNQPQHF. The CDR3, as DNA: TGTGCCACCAGTGACGGGACAGTCTCCCCTTACAATCAGCCCCAGCATTTT.

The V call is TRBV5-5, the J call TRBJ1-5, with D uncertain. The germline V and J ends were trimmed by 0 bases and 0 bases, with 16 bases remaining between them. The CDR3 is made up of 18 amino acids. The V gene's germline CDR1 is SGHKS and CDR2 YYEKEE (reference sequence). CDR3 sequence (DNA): TGTGCCAGCAGCTTGGGTGTGAGGCTCTCCTATAGCAATCAGCCCCAGCATTTT. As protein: CASSLGVRLSYSNQPQHF.

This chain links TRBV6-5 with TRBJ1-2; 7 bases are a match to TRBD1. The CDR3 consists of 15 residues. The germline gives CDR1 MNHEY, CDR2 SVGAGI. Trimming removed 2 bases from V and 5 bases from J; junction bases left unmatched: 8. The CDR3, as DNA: TGTGCCAGCAGTTACGCCCCGGGACAGATATATGGCTACACCTTC. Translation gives CASSYAPGQIYGYTF.

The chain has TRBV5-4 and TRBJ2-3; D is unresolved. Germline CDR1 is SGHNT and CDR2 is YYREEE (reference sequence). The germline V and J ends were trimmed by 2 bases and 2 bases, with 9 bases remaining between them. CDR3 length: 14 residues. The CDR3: CASSFYLDTDTQYF. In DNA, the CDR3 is TGTGCCAGCAGCTTCTATCTTGACACAGATACGCAGTATTTT.

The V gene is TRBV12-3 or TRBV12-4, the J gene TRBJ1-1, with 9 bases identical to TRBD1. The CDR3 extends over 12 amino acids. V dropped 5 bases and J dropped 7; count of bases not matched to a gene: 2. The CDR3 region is CASSLDRGEAFF. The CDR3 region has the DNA TGTGCCAGCAGTCTGGACAGGGGTGAAGCTTTCTTT.

The CDR3 is CASSVRTGADTQYF. The CDR3 region has the DNA TGTGCCAGCAGCGTACGGACCGGGGCAGATACGCAGTATTTT. The V gene is TRBV7-2, the J gene TRBJ2-3, with D possibly matching TRBD2 (5 bases). In germline, CDR1 is SGHTA, CDR2 FQGNSA. The CDR3 has 14 residues. V dropped 5 bases and J dropped 4 bases, with 13 bases sitting between them.

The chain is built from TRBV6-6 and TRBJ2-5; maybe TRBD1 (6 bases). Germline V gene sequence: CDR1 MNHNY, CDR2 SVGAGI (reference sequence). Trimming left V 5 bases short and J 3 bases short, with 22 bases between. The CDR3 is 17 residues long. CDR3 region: CASSRRFNRVGEETQYF. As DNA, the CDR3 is TGTGCCAGCAGTCGCCGATTCAACAGGGTCGGTGAAGAGACCCAGTACTTC.

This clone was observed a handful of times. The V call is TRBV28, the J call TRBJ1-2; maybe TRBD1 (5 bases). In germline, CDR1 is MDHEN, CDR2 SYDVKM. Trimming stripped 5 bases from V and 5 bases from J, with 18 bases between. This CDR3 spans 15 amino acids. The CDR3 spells CASSASGLPVYGYTF. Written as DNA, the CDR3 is TGTGCCAGCAGTGCGTCGGGACTCCCGGTTTATGGCTACACCTTC.

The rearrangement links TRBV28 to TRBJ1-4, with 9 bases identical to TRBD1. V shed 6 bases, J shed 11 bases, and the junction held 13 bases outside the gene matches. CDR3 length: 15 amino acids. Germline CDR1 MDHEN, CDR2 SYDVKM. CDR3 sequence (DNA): TGTGCCAGCAGATATTCCGGGACAGGGTTTGGGAAACTGTTTTTT. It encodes CASRYSGTGFGKLFF.

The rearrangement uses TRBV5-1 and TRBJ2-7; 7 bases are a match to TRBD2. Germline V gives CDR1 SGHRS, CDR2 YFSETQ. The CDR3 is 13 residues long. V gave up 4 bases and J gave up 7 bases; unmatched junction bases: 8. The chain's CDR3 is CASSTLRGEEQYF. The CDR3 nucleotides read TGCGCCAGCAGCACCCTTCGGGGGGAAGAGCAGTACTTC.

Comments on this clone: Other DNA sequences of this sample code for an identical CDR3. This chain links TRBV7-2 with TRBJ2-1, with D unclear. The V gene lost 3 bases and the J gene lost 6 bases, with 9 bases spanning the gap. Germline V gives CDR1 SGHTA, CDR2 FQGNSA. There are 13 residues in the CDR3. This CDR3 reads CASSLSRSNEQFF. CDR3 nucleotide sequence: TGTGCCAGCAGCTTGTCGCGGTCCAATGAGCAGTTCTTC.

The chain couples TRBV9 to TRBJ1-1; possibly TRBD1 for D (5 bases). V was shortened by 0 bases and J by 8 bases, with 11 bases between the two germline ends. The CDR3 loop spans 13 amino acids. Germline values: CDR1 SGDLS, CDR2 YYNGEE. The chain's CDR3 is CASSVAAAGEAFF. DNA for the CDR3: TGTGCCAGCAGCGTAGCTGCCGCAGGGGAAGCTTTCTTT. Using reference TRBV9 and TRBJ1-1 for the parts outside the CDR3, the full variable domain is DSGVTQTPKHLITATGQRVTLRCSPRSGDLSVYWYQQSLDQGLQFLIQYYNGEERAKGNILERFSAQQFPDLHSELNLSSLELGDSALYFCASSVAAAGEAFFGQGTRLTVV.

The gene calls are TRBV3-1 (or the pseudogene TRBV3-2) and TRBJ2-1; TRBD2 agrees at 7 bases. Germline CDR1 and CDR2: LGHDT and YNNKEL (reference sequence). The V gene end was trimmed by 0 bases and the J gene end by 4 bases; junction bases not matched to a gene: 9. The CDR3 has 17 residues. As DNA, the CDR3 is TGTGCCAGCAGCCAAGATTTAACGGGGGGAATTTACAATGAGCAGTTCTTC. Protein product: CASSQDLTGGIYNEQFF.

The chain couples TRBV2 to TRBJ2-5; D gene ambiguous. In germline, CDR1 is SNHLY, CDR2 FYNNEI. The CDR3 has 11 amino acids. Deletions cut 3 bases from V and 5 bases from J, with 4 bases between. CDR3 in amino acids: CASSERETQYF. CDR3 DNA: TGTGCCAGCAGTGAGAGGGAGACCCAGTACTTC.

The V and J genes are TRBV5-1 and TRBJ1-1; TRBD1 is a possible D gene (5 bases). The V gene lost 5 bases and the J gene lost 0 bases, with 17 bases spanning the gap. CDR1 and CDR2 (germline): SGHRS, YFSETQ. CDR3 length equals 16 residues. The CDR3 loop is CASRREGRTMNTEAFF. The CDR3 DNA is TGCGCCAGCAGGAGGGAGGGACGGACCATGAACACTGAAGCTTTCTTT.

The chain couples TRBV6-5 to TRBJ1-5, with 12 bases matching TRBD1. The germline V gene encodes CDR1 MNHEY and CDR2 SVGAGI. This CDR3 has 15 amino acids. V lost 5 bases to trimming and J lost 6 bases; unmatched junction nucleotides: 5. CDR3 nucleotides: TGTGCCAGCAGTCGGGACAGGGGGCTAAGTCAGCCCCAGCATTTT. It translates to CASSRDRGLSQPQHF.

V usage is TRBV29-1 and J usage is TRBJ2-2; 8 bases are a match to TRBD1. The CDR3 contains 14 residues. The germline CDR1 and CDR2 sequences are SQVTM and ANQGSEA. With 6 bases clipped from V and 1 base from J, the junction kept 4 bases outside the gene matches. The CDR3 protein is CSVFGQGNTGELFF. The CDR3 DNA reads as TGCAGCGTATTTGGACAGGGGAACACCGGGGAGCTGTTTTTT.

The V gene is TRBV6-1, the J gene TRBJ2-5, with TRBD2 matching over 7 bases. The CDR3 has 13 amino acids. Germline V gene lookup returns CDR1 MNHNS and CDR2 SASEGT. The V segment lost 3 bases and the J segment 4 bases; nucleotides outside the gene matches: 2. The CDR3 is CASSDGGGETQYF. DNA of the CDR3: TGTGCCAGCAGTGATGGGGGGGGAGAGACCCAGTACTTC.

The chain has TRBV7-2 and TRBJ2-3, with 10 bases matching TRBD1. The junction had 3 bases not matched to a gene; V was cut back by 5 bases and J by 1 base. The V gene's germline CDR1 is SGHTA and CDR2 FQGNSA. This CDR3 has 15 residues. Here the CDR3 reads CASSAGQGGTDTQYF. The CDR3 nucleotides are TGTGCCAGCAGCGCCGGACAGGGGGGCACAGATACGCAGTATTTT.

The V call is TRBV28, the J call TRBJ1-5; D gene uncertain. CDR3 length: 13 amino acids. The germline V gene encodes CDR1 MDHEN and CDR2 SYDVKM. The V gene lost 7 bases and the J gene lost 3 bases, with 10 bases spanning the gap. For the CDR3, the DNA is TGTGCCAGCATTGGCAGATACAATCAGCCCCAGCATTTT. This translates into CASIGRYNQPQHF.